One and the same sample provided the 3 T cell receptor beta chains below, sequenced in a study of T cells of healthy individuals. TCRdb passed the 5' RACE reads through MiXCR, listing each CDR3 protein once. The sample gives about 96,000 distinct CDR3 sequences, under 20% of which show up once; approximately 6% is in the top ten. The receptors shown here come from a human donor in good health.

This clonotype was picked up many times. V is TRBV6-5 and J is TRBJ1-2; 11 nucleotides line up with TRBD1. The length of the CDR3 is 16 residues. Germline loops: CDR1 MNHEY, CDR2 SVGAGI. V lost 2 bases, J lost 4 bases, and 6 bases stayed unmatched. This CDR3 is CASSYLRTGGGYGYTF. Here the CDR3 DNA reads TGTGCCAGCAGTTACCTAAGGACAGGGGGCGGCTATGGCTACACCTTC.

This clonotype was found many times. CDR3 in amino acids: CASGLDRYTDTQYF. The CDR3 DNA reads as TGTGCTAGTGGCCTCGACAGATACACAGATACGCAGTATTTT. The chain combines TRBV12-5 with TRBJ2-3, with D perhaps TRBD1 (5 bases). The CDR3 length is 14 residues. V was shortened by 6 bases and J by 2 bases, with 12 bases between the two germline ends. CDR1 is LGHNT and CDR2 is FRNRAP in the germline V gene.

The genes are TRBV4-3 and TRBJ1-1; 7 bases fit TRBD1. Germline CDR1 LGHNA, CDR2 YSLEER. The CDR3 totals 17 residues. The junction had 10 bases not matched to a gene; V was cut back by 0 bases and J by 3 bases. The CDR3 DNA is TGCGCCAGCAGCCAAGATTGGGGAAGGGGGCGTTACACTGAAGCTTTCTTT. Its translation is CASSQDWGRGRYTEAFF.